These 7 T cell receptor beta chains were all obtained from the same sample, sequenced in a study of T-cell reconstitution after alpha-beta-depleted transplantation in children. TCRbeta library construction was performed incorporating unique molecular identifiers. Using its own MiXCR run on the PCR reads, TCRdb lists one record per CDR3 protein. The table lists 400,000 to 550,000 distinct CDR3 sequences, about 10% of them singletons. The starting material was PBMCs, obtained before TCRalphabeta/CD19-depleted stem cell transplant. The receptors originated from a child aged 2 to 15 with inherited bone marrow failure, due to receive a stem cell transplant.

In DNA form, the CDR3 reads TGTGCCAGCAGTTTATTGGCGGGAGGACAGGGTACCACAGATACGCAGTATTTT. It translates to CASSLLAGGQGTTDTQYF. The chain joins TRBV27 to TRBJ2-3; D might be TRBD1 or TRBD2, each matching 8 bases. Trimming took off 1 base at V and 2 bases at J, with 19 bases between the two ends. This CDR3 is built from 18 residues. The germline gives CDR1 MNHEY, CDR2 SMNVEV (reference sequence).

Many counts were recorded for this clonotype. The chain couples TRBV29-1 to TRBJ1-2; D gene unclear. The CDR3 sequence is 10 residues long. Between the trimmed V and J ends, which lost 3 bases and 4 bases, there was a span of 3 bases. CDR1 and CDR2 (germline): SQVTM, ANQGSEA. CDR3 amino acids: CSVEPYGYTF. CDR3 sequence (DNA): TGCAGCGTTGAGCCCTATGGCTACACCTTC. The whole variable domain, filled in from reference TRBV29-1 and TRBJ1-2, reads SAVISQKPSRDICQRGTSLTIQCQVDSQVTMMFWYRQQPGQSLTLIATANQGSEATYESGFVIDKFPISRPNLTFSTLTVSNMSPEDSSIYLCSVEPYGYTFGSGTRLTVV.

Points on this clonotype: A much larger clone lies one base from this, so it may be a read error. The CDR3 reads CASSPVALAGVSYEQYF. CDR3 DNA sequence: TGTGCCAGCAGCCCGGTGGCTCTAGCGGGAGTGTCCTACGAGCAGTACTTC. This chain joins TRBV7-9 and TRBJ2-7; TRBD2 agrees at 10 bases. Germline loops: CDR1 SEHNR, CDR2 FQNEAQ (reference sequence). J gave up 1 base and V 5 bases, and 11 bases lay outside the gene matches. CDR3 size: 17 residues.

This clonotype was counted at least ten times. V is TRBV24-1 and J is TRBJ2-5, with no clear D. Germline V lookup: CDR1 KGHDR, CDR2 SFDVKD. This CDR3 is 13 amino acids long. Trimming pared 1 base from V and 0 bases from J, leaving 2 bases between. CDR3 in DNA: TGTGCCACCAGTGATTTCAACCAAGAGACCCAGTACTTC. It specifies CATSDFNQETQYF.

This clonotype came up many times. V is TRBV2 and J is TRBJ2-3, with 8 positions matching TRBD1. Germline V gives CDR1 SNHLY, CDR2 FYNNEI. This CDR3 spans 14 amino acids. Trimming took 7 bases from V and 1 from J; bases not matched to a gene: 4. In DNA form, the CDR3 reads TGTGCCAGCACCGGACAGGGAGGCACAGATACGCAGTATTTT. Protein sequence: CASTGQGGTDTQYF.

In nucleotides, the CDR3 is TGTGCCATCAGTGAGACCTCACAGGCCGTTGAAGCTTTCTTT. Protein sequence: CAISETSQAVEAFF. The chain recombines TRBV10-3 with TRBJ1-1; maybe TRBD1 (5 bases). The V and J ends lost 2 bases and 7 bases respectively, with 14 bases between them. The CDR3 has 14 amino acids. Germline assignment: CDR1 ENHRY and CDR2 SYGVKD.

This clonotype was detected ten times or more. The chain couples TRBV28 to TRBJ2-1, with 7 bases fitting TRBD1. The CDR3 sequence is 15 residues long. Germline loops: CDR1 MDHEN, CDR2 SYDVKM. V shed 5 bases, J shed 4 bases, and the junction held 8 bases outside the gene matches. CDR3 sequence reads: CASSGTDGLYNEQFF. As DNA, the CDR3 is TGTGCCAGCAGTGGGACAGATGGTCTTTACAATGAGCAGTTCTTC.